The 16 T cell receptor beta chains below come from one sample, sequenced in a study of blood T cell repertoires in COVID-19. The repertoire was sequenced with immunoSEQ multiplex PCR; TCRdb's copy has only in-frame clones and lacks some. The table shows 50,000 to 55,000 clones, with 85% to 90% occurring only once. The sample comprised peripheral blood. The receptor set was obtained from a middle-aged man with acute or convalescent COVID-19.

The V and J genes are TRBV5-1 and TRBJ2-7, with 9 positions matching TRBD1. The CDR3 contains 14 residues. Trimming removed 2 bases from V and 6 bases from J; junction bases left unmatched: 6. The V gene's germline CDR1 is SGHRS and CDR2 YFSETQ. In DNA, the CDR3 is TGCGCCAGCAGCTTCCGGACAGGGGCGCGCGAGCAGTACTTC. Translation gives CASSFRTGAREQYF.

The chain uses TRBV18 and TRBJ1-6; D ambiguous. This CDR3 contains 16 residues. The germline V and J ends were trimmed by 0 bases and 9 bases, with 15 bases remaining between them. Per germline, CDR1 KGHSH and CDR2 LQKENI. CDR3 residues: CASSPPTGGVRSPLHF. CDR3 in DNA: TGTGCCAGCTCACCACCGACTGGAGGAGTCCGTTCACCCCTCCACTTT.

In this sample, this clone turned up once. The chain combines TRBV10-3 with TRBJ1-1; D is perhaps TRBD1 (5 bases). The germline V and J ends were trimmed by 2 bases and 4 bases, with 5 bases remaining between them. Germline assignment: CDR1 ENHRY and CDR2 SYGVKD. CDR3 length equals 12 residues. The CDR3 reads CAISEQGTEAFF. DNA for the CDR3: TGTGCCATCAGTGAGCAGGGCACTGAAGCTTTCTTT.

The chain recombines TRBV28 with TRBJ1-2, with 10 bases fitting TRBD1. This CDR3 is 16 amino acids long. Germline assignment: CDR1 MDHEN and CDR2 SYDVKM. Germline trimming cut 11 bases from V and 4 bases from J; bases unmatched to any gene: 16. CDR3 nucleotide sequence: TGTGCCGGAAGGAGACAGGGGGCGCGGAAGGGCTATGGCTACACCTTC. It specifies CAGRRQGARKGYGYTF.

This chain uses TRBV30 with TRBJ1-6; D is uncertain. Trimming shortened V by 5 bases and J by 8 bases, and 13 bases separated the two germline ends. CDR1 is GTSNPN, CDR2 SVGIG, per germline (reference sequence). The CDR3 contains 13 residues. CDR3 bases: TGTGCCTGGCATACAGCGGGAGATTCACCCCTCCACTTT. Protein sequence: CAWHTAGDSPLHF.

V gene TRBV7-2 combines with J gene TRBJ1-4, with 9 nucleotides matching TRBD1. Germline loops: CDR1 SGHTA, CDR2 FQGNSA. The J segment lost 12 bases and the V segment lost 1 base, leaving 12 bases of the junction unmatched. The CDR3 extends over 16 amino acids. The DNA for the CDR3 is TGTGCCAGCAGCTTAGACTGGGACAGGGCTAGAGGGGAACTGTTTTTT. The encoded protein is CASSLDWDRARGELFF.

V usage is TRBV2 and J usage is TRBJ1-3, with D possibly matching TRBD1 (5 bases). The CDR3 runs 14 residues. The germline gives CDR1 SNHLY, CDR2 FYNNEI. Trimming shortened V by 6 bases and J by 3 bases, and 12 bases separated the two germline ends. DNA for the CDR3: TGTGCCAGCAGCGCGGGACTCAATGGAAACACCATATATTTT. This gives the protein CASSAGLNGNTIYF. Drawing the rest from reference TRBV2 and TRBJ1-3, the complete variable domain is EPEVTQTPSHQVTQMGQEVILRCVPISNHLYFYWYRQILGQKVEFLVSFYNNEISEKSEIFDDQFSVERPDGSNFTLKIRSTKLEDSAMYFCASSAGLNGNTIYFGEGSWLTVV.

This chain uses TRBV5-1 with TRBJ2-2; 8 positions agree with TRBD2. Germline-derived CDR1 and CDR2 are SGHRS and YFSETQ. This CDR3 has 16 amino acids. Trimming at V came to 0 bases and at J to 0 bases, leaving 1 base not matched to a gene. In DNA, the CDR3 is TGCGCCAGCAGCTTGGCGACTAGCGCGAACACCGGGGAGCTGTTTTTT. As protein: CASSLATSANTGELFF.

This clone was observed a handful of times. Here the CDR3 DNA reads TGTGCCAGCAGCTTGGGCAGGGGGCTTGCTTTCTTT. Protein product: CASSLGRGLAFF. V usage is TRBV7-9 and J usage is TRBJ1-1, with 8 bases fitting TRBD1. CDR1 is SEHNR, CDR2 FQNEAQ, per germline (reference sequence). The V gene end was trimmed by 3 bases and the J gene end by 11 bases; junction bases not matched to a gene: 5. There are 12 residues in the CDR3.

Only a few counts were recorded for this clone. The chain carries TRBV6-5 and TRBJ2-2, with 7 bases aligning to TRBD1. This CDR3 contains 16 residues. V dropped 0 bases and J dropped 4; count of bases not matched to a gene: 5. Germline V gene lookup returns CDR1 MNHEY and CDR2 SVGAGI. The CDR3 nucleotides read TGTGCCAGCAGTTACTCCTATACAGGGGTCACCGGGGAGCTGTTTTTT. This sequence encodes CASSYSYTGVTGELFF.

This clone was seen just once. The V gene is TRBV18, the J gene TRBJ1-1, with 9 bases matching TRBD1. Germline CDR1 reads KGHSH; CDR2 reads LQKENI. This CDR3 is 16 amino acids long. J was trimmed by 0 bases and V by 1 base; bases with no gene match: 3. This CDR3 reads CASSPLGQGMNTEAFF. CDR3 coding DNA: TGTGCCAGCTCACCACTGGGACAGGGTATGAACACTGAAGCTTTCTTT.

V usage is TRBV9 and J usage is TRBJ2-6; D gene unclear. V was shortened by 4 bases and J by 2 bases, with 13 bases between the two germline ends. Per germline, CDR1 SGDLS and CDR2 YYNGEE. The CDR3 length is 16 residues. CDR3 in DNA: TGTGCCAGCAGCACCAATGACAACCCTGGGGCCAACGTCCTGACTTTC. Its translation: CASSTNDNPGANVLTF.

V and J are TRBV5-4 and TRBJ2-1; 7 nucleotides match TRBD2. This CDR3 contains 15 residues. Germline CDR1 and CDR2: SGHNT and YYREEE (reference sequence). Unmatched junction bases numbered 14, after V lost 4 bases and J lost 10 bases. This chain's CDR3 is CASSPRKSGEKEQFF. In nucleotides, the CDR3 is TGTGCCAGCAGCCCGCGTAAGAGCGGGGAAAAAGAGCAGTTCTTC.

The chain links TRBV24-1 to TRBJ2-3; D may be TRBD2 (6 bases). Germline V gene sequence: CDR1 KGHDR, CDR2 SFDVKD. The ends were cut back, 5 bases at V and 1 base at J, with 12 bases in the middle. This CDR3 has 15 amino acids. The CDR3 coding sequence is TGTGCCACCAGTGTCCTAGCGTTGGGCACAGATACGCAGTATTTT. This codes for CATSVLALGTDTQYF.

This rearrangement joins TRBV20-1 to TRBJ1-2; no firm D call. This CDR3 contains 13 residues. Trimming removed 3 bases at V and 0 bases at J, with 8 bases between. Per the germline V gene, CDR1 is DFQATT and CDR2 is SNEGSKA (reference sequence). CDR3 in DNA: TGCAGTGCTAGTGTCCCTGCTAACTATGGCTACACCTTC. This encodes CSASVPANYGYTF.

This clone came up once. V and J are TRBV7-9 and TRBJ2-7, with D possibly matching TRBD1 (5 bases). Per germline, CDR1 SEHNR and CDR2 FQNEAQ (reference sequence). The V end was cut by 6 bases, the J end by 6 bases, with 12 bases between. This CDR3 spans 12 amino acids. This CDR3 is CASSSGHGEQYF. The CDR3 DNA sequence: TGTGCCAGCAGTTCCGGACACGGCGAGCAGTACTTC. The variable domain in full, completed from reference TRBV7-9 and TRBJ2-7, reads DTGVSQNPRHKITKRGQNVTFRCDPISEHNRLYWYRQTLGQGPEFLTYFQNEAQLEKSRLLSDRFSAERPKGSFSTLEIQRTEQGDSAMYLCASSSGHGEQYFGPGTRLTVT.